This T cell receptor (beta chain) comes out of a study of CD8 T cells in ankylosing spondylitis. This clonotype came up a few times. The antigen is not known. The V segment lost 6 bases and the J segment 4 bases; nucleotides outside the gene matches: 12. The CDR3 consists of 18 residues. Germline V gives CDR1 MNHNS, CDR2 SASEGT. Findings and caveats of the study: Characteristic of ankylosing spondylitis blood, it appeared, was a TCR beta motif comprising about eight highly homologous variants. Matched ankylosing spondylitis synovial fluid reportedly contained a significantly enriched population of disease-linked clones. A number of the motif variants had already been described in reactive arthritis synovial fluid and blood.

TCRdb analysed the 5' RACE reads with MiXCR anew, one entry per CDR3 protein. The sample yields roughly 180,000 distinct CDR3 sequences, around 13% seen once. Specimen: blood, either unsorted or a sorted T cell fraction (not recorded which). J is TRBJ2-2 and V is TRBV6-1, with 12 bases identical to TRBD1. The TCR was taken from a male donor with ankylosing spondylitis or in good health (not recorded which). CDR3 in DNA: TGTGCCAGCAGCTCCACCCGGGACAGGGGGCAGGGCACCGGGGAGCTGTTTTTT. This translates into CASSSTRDRGQGTGELFF.